This TCR beta chain was profiled in a study of metastatic and nonmetastatic thyroid tumors (dated by TCRdb to the early 2020s). Describing the broader study: The researchers compared repertoires between peripheral blood samples and tumor or nodule tissue samples from patients with malignant or benign thyroid disease.

This clone was picked up many times. Its antigen is currently not known. Nothing much larger sits one base from this clone, and base qualities are not available. The study at large found these results: In both blood and tumor samples, TCR beta diversity was reported to be significantly higher in malignant tumors than in benign nodules.

Library construction relied on PCR. The run used an Illumina HiSeq 4000. High-throughput sequencing was used to profile the CDR3 region of the TCR beta-chain in every patient. On the study's bioinformatics: The researchers built a classifier to tell apart papillary thyroid cancer patients with distant metastasis, based on CDR3 differences among clinicopathological groups. Repertoire diversity was assessed with the Shannon index, and tumor-blood repertoire similarity with the Morisita-Horn index. In-frame beta chains were kept once TCRdb had trimmed the public reads at Q25 with fastp and called clones with MiXCR. These V and J calls are TCRdb output, not the study's own analysis. Counted in this sample were 45,000 to 50,000 clones; around 20% of them appeared once. About 3.8% of the sample lies in the top ten. Before undergoing thyroid surgery, none of the patients had been given any kind of treatment. The study retrospectively analysed patient clinical samples collected from the early 2010s to the late 2010s using T-cell receptor beta sequencing.

V and J are trimmed by 3 bases and 7 bases, and the gene matches miss 8 bases of the junction. The CDR3 holds 15 amino acids from the cysteine to the phenylalanine. Just the 45-base CDR3 DNA is kept, in frame starting at base 1. Reading the germline V gene gives CDR1 SGDLS and CDR2 YYNGEE. The sequenced sample consisted of blood. The sequence was collected from a male donor with papillary thyroid cancer or a benign thyroid nodule (not recorded which). Some clones in this sample may be carry-over from other donors' samples. The chain is made from TRBV9 and TRBJ2-2; 8 bases in between match TRBD1. CDR3 region: CASSADRGNGGELFF. The DNA reads as follows: TGTGCCAGCAGCGCTGACAGGGGCAATGGCGGGGAGCTGTTTTTT.